This TCR beta chain was retrieved from a study of T-cell reconstitution after alpha-beta-depleted transplantation in children (dated by TCRdb to the mid-2010s). Turning to the overall study: T-cell immune reconstitution after TCRalphabeta/CD19-depleted allogeneic hematopoietic cell transplantation in children was quantitatively tracked in the study by means of TCR repertoire profiling. What the authors observed across the whole study: About two months after transplant, the apparently early recovery of alphabetaT-cell counts reportedly depended on just several hundred clones that had expanded rapidly and came from non-depleted graft cells. The high TCRbeta diversity at day 60 in some patients was ascribed to recipient T cells and intrathymic progenitors that had survived conditioning. The frequencies of hyperexpanded clones fell over the following months, and after one year, T-cell counts and TCRbeta diversity were mostly attributed to newly produced T cells.

For this clonotype: There is no known antigen for this receptor. Base qualities are not provided; no much larger clone lies one nucleotide away.

The protocol used for the library was PCR. Instrument on record: Illumina HiSeq 2500. Molecular barcoding was employed in the preparation of TCR libraries, with unique molecular identifiers being used to normalize TCRbeta repertoire quantification. The public sequencing data were trimmed at Q25 with fastp and processed into clonotypes with MiXCR by TCRdb, which kept only in-frame beta chains. One record per CDR3 amino acid sequence lists the most common genes and DNA. For this sample there are about 230,000 distinct CDR3 sequences; roughly a tenth appear just once. The top ten clonotypes cover 25% to 30% of the sample. The sample's treatment or condition label, in plain terms: allogeneic hematopoietic cell transplantation with graft depleted of TCRalphabeta T cells and CD19 B cells. The children who served as transplant recipients had been given grafts of TCRalphabeta/CD19-depleted allogeneic hematopoietic cells.

This clonotype was sampled from a child under two years old with acute myeloid leukemia, due to receive a stem cell transplant. The source was PBMCs, collected before TCRalphabeta/CD19-depleted stem cell transplant.

In nucleotide form, the sequence is TGTGCCAGCAGTTTAGACGGGACCACCGGGGAGCTGTTTTTT. Its protein reads: CASSLDGTTGELFF. In this chain, TRBV28 is recombined with TRBJ2-2; the D element might be TRBD1 or TRBD2, as each aligns at 5 bases. Sequences MDHEN (CDR1) and SYDVKM (CDR2) are obtained from the germline V gene. The CDR3 covers 14 residues, taking in both the cysteine and the phenylalanine. The kept DNA is CDR3 alone, 42 bases in frame from the first base. The V end loses 2 bases and the J end loses 4 bases, and a stretch of 8 bases separates them.